This paragraph reports one TCR beta chain. Its cognate antigen is unknown. PCR used 60 Vbeta primers and 13 Jbeta primers. This table comes from immunoSEQ multiplex PCR, and its TCRdb copy is limited to in-frame clones, with some not included. The data show about 190,000 clones, with roughly 77% seen just once and about 4.8% held by the top ten. In nominal health when sampled, donors likely had unrecorded immune exposures nonetheless. This record belongs to a study of cytomegalovirus exposure and HLA in healthy donors. Findings and limits, study-wide: The study flagged some 170 TCR beta chains as cytomegalovirus-associated. Earlier analysis looked at TCR beta V segments, and most were productive about 87% or about 30% of the time.

V trimming: 7 bases; J trimming: 2 bases; junction bases outside the gene matches: 9. The CDR3 is 15 amino acids. Germline CDR1 is PRHDT and CDR2 is FYEKMQ (reference sequence). The sequenced sample was PBMCs. The source is a man under 40 in good health and CMV-seropositive. V and J are TRBV13 and TRBJ2-5; 8 bases line up with TRBD2. The CDR3 DNA reads as TGTGCCAGCACCTCCTCGGGAGGGCTGCAAGAGACCCAGTACTTC. It is translated as CASTSSGGLQETQYF. Supplemented by reference TRBV13 and TRBJ2-5, the full variable domain reads AAGVIQSPRHLIKEKRETATLKCYPIPRHDTVYWYQQGPGQDPQFLISFYEKMQSDKGSIPDRFSAQQFSDYHSELNMSSLELGDSALYFCASTSSGGLQETQYFGPGTRLLVL.